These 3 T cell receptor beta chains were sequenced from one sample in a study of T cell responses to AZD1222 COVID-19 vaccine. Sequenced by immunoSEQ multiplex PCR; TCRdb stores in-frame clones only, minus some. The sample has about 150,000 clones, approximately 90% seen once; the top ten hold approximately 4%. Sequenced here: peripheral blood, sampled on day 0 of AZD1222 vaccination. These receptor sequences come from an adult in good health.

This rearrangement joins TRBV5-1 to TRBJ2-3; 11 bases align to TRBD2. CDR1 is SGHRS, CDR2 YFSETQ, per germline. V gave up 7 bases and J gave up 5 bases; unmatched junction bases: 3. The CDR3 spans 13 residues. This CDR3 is CASGLAGGDTQYF. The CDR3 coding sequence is TGCGCCAGCGGTCTAGCGGGAGGAGATACGCAGTATTTT.

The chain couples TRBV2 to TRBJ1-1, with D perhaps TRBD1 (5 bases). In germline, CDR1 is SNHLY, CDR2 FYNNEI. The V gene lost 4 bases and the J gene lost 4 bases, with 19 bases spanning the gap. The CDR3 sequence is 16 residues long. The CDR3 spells CASSAGRGGGGTEAFF. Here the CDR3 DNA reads TGTGCCAGCAGTGCGGGGCGTGGGGGTGGCGGCACTGAAGCTTTCTTT.

CDR3 nucleotide sequence: TGTGCCAGCAGCTTAGCGGGAGCCCTTCACAATGAGCAGTTCTTC. Residues: CASSLAGALHNEQFF. The rearrangement uses TRBV27 and TRBJ2-1; 9 bases map to TRBD2. Trimming cost V 6 bases and J 5 bases; bases outside gene matches: 8. The CDR3 spans 15 residues. Germline loops: CDR1 MNHEY, CDR2 SMNVEV (reference sequence).